This T cell receptor (beta chain) stems from a study of shared clonotypes between healthy human individuals. Germline V gene data show CDR1 as MNHEY and CDR2 as SVGAGI. The length of the CDR3 is 15 residues. V was pared by 6 bases and J by 0 bases, with 12 bases between. Sequenced by immunoSEQ multiplex PCR; TCRdb stores in-frame clones only, minus some. Altogether 450,000 to 600,000 clones are present, roughly 85% being singletons, with the ten largest covering more than 10%. The count of this clone is one. The source material was PBMCs. The source is a woman aged 40 to 50 in good health. Some clones in this sample may be carry-over from other donors' samples. V gene TRBV6-5 combines with J gene TRBJ1-3; TRBD1 might be the D (6 bases). The CDR3 reads CASRRGQSSGNTIYF. CDR3 sequence (DNA): TGTGCCAGCAGACGAGGACAGAGCTCTGGAAACACCATATATTTT.